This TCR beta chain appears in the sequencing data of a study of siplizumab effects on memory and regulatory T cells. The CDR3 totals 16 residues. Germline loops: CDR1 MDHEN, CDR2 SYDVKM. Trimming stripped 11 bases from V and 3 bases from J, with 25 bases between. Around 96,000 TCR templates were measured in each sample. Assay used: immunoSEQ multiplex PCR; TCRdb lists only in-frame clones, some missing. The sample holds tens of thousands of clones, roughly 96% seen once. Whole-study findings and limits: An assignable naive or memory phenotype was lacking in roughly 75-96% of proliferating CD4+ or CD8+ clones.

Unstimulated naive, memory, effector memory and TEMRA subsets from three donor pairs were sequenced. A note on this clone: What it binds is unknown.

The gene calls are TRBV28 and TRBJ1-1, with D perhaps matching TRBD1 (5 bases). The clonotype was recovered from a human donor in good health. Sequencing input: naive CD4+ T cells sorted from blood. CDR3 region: CAGTQPPRGAYTEAFF. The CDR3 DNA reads TGTGCCGGCACCCAACCCCCCCGAGGGGCTTACACTGAAGCTTTCTTT.